The 11 T cell receptor beta chains reported below all come from one sample, sequenced in a study of blood T cells in healthy people across ages. Primed by a sample-barcoded 5' primer and a J-beta primer mix, a second PCR proceeded for about 6 to 12 cycles. Each CDR3 protein is one row after TCRdb ran MiXCR on the 5' RACE reads. The sample holds hundreds of thousands of distinct CDR3 sequences; over 40% are singletons and the top ten take roughly 12%. The sequenced material came from blood. These receptors were obtained from a woman over 75 in good health.

This clonotype was seen many times. V is TRBV7-9 and J is TRBJ2-3, with a tentative D call TRBD2 (5 bases). V was cut by 2 bases and J by 1 base, with 13 bases left in between. The germline V gene encodes CDR1 SEHNR and CDR2 FQNEAQ (reference sequence). This CDR3 has 16 residues. In DNA form, the CDR3 reads TGTGCCAGCAGCTTAACATCCGGGATCCGCACAGATACGCAGTATTTT. Translating gives CASSLTSGIRTDTQYF.

This clonotype was recorded at least ten times. The genes are TRBV28 and TRBJ2-3; D unresolved. CDR3 length equals 12 residues. CDR1 and CDR2 from the germline V gene are MDHEN and SYDVKM. Trimming removed 8 bases at V and 2 bases at J, with 8 bases between. This CDR3 is CASLGNTDTQYF. The CDR3 nucleotides are TGTGCCAGCTTGGGGAACACAGATACGCAGTATTTT. The variable domain in full, completed from reference TRBV28 and TRBJ2-3, reads DVKVTQSSRYLVKRTGEKVFLECVQDMDHENMFWYRQDPGLGLRLIYFSYDVKMKEKGDIPEGYSVSREKKERFSLILESASTNQTSMYLCASLGNTDTQYFGPGTRLTVL.

This chain links TRBV4-1 with TRBJ2-5; D is ambiguous. The CDR3 consists of 13 residues. V shed 4 bases and J shed 11 bases, with 17 bases lying between them. Germline-derived CDR1 and CDR2 are MGHRA and YSYEKL. CDR3 in DNA: TGCGCCAGCAGCCCTCCCACGGGTTGGAAGCAGTACTTC. This codes for CASSPPTGWKQYF.

Turning to this clonotype: A much larger clone differs from this one at a single base, so this may be a read error. The rearrangement joins TRBV4-1 to TRBJ2-1, with 10 nucleotides matching TRBD2. Per the germline V gene, CDR1 is MGHRA and CDR2 is YSYEKL. The CDR3 totals 16 residues. The CDR3 region has the DNA TGCGCCAGCAGCCAATCTAGCGGGAGCTCCTACAATAAGCAGTTCTTC. Its protein product is CASSQSSGSSYNKQFF.

This sequence joins TRBV7-9 and TRBJ1-2; 7 nucleotides match TRBD1. This CDR3 is built from 14 residues. Unmatched junction bases numbered 8, after V lost 2 bases and J lost 8 bases. The germline V gene encodes CDR1 SEHNR and CDR2 FQNEAQ (reference sequence). CDR3 protein: CASSLLGQARGYTF. The CDR3 bases are TGTGCCAGCAGCTTATTAGGACAGGCTCGCGGCTACACCTTC.

This clonotype was seen just once. V is TRBV28 and J is TRBJ2-3; 9 positions agree with TRBD2. Looked up from germline, CDR1 is MDHEN and CDR2 is SYDVKM. This CDR3 comprises 19 residues. Trimming at V came to 2 bases and at J to 0 bases, leaving 12 bases not matched to a gene. CDR3 loop: CASSLPGAGGESSTDTQYF. The CDR3 nucleotides are TGTGCCAGCAGTTTACCGGGCGCGGGAGGGGAATCTAGCACAGATACGCAGTATTTT.

The count of this clonotype is one. This sequence joins TRBV13 and TRBJ2-5; D tentatively fits TRBD1 or TRBD2 (5 bases each). V lost 7 bases to trimming and J lost 5 bases, with 14 bases between them. Germline CDR1 PRHDT, CDR2 FYEKMQ (reference sequence). The CDR3 has 13 amino acids. In nucleotides, the CDR3 is TGTGCCAGCAATCCCCTTGGGGGTGAGACCCAGTACTTC. The encoded protein is CASNPLGGETQYF.

The chain carries TRBV10-3 and TRBJ1-1; 8 nucleotides align to TRBD1. CDR1 is ENHRY and CDR2 is SYGVKD in the germline V gene. The CDR3 is 12 residues long. The junction had 7 bases not matched to a gene; V was cut back by 6 bases and J by 10 bases. The CDR3 nucleotides read TGTGCCATCAGGTCACAGGGGGAAGTAGCTTTCTTT. Amino acid sequence: CAIRSQGEVAFF.

The V gene is TRBV20-1, the J gene TRBJ2-6; no clear D. CDR3 length: 14 residues. Germline V gene sequence: CDR1 DFQATT, CDR2 SNEGSKA (reference sequence). V was trimmed by 6 bases and J by 0 bases, leaving 9 bases between them. CDR3 in DNA: TGCAGTGCCCAAGTCCGCTCTGGGGCCAACGTCCTGACTTTC. This encodes CSAQVRSGANVLTF.

Ten or more counts support this clonotype. The chain combines TRBV12-3 or TRBV12-4 with TRBJ2-1; D is undetermined. Trimming removed 6 bases from V and 6 bases from J, with 9 bases in between. The CDR3 extends over 12 amino acids. CDR3 residues: CASSQERNEQFF. The DNA for the CDR3 is TGTGCCAGCAGCCAAGAGCGCAATGAGCAGTTCTTC.

V is TRBV20-1 and J is TRBJ2-5; TRBD2 agrees at 8 bases. The CDR3 is 15 amino acids. CDR1 is DFQATT and CDR2 is SNEGSKA in the germline V gene (reference sequence). V shed 1 base, J shed 0 bases, and the junction held 4 bases outside the gene matches. The CDR3 protein is CSARVSGGHQETQYF. As DNA, the CDR3 is TGCAGTGCTAGAGTGAGCGGGGGCCACCAAGAGACCCAGTACTTC.